The rows below give T cell receptor beta chains drawn from one sample of a study of blood T cell repertoires in COVID-19. Clones were sequenced by immunoSEQ multiplex PCR, and TCRdb holds only the in-frame ones, with some missing. Seen here are approximately 250,000 clones, 70% to 90% observed once, and the top ten hold 2.2%. Sequencing was carried out using peripheral blood. These receptors originate from a young man who had recovered from COVID-19. The CDR3 runs from the conserved cysteine through the conserved F or W. D genes are given only for firm matches. A row's size may be missing; if present it is once, few, many or a size class.

CDR3nt	CDR3aa	v_gene	j_gene	d_gene	abundance
TGTGCCAGCAGCAGCGGGGGGAGCAACACCGGGGAGCTGTTTTTT	CASSSGGSNTGELFF	TRBV11-3	TRBJ2-2	TRBD2	-
TGTGCCAGCTCCTTGCGGGGCCTCAAGCGGGGGGACTCCTACGAGCAGTACTTC	CASSLRGLKRGDSYEQYF	TRBV2	TRBJ2-7	TRBD2	-
TGTGCCAGCAGCCGTGAAATAGGGGTCGAGCAGTTCTTC	CASSREIGVEQFF	TRBV7-7	TRBJ2-1	-	-
TGTGCCAGTAGTATTATGGGACAGGGTGGGGAGACCCAGTACTTC	CASSIMGQGGETQYF	TRBV19	TRBJ2-5	TRBD1	-
TGTGCCAGCAGTTACCCAGGGCTCTACACCTTC	CASSYPGLYTF	TRBV6-6	TRBJ1-2	-	once
TGCGCCAGCAGGCGGGTCCTCACAGATACGCAGTATTTT	CASRRVLTDTQYF	TRBV5-1	TRBJ2-3	-	-
TGTGCCAGCAGCCTAGATAGTAACTATGGCTACACCTTC	CASSLDSNYGYTF	TRBV7-2	TRBJ1-2	-	-
TGTGCCAGCAGCTTAGGGCTAGCGGATAAAGAGACCCAGTACTTC	CASSLGLADKETQYF	TRBV7-2	TRBJ2-5	TRBD2	-
TGTGCCAGCAGCCAAGAAGTAGTACTAGCGGGGGGTCCGAACACCGGGGAGCTGTTTTTT	CASSQEVVLAGGPNTGELFF	TRBV3-1/TRBV3-2	TRBJ2-2	TRBD2	-
TGTGCCAGGGAGACGATTTTCTCTGGAAACACCATATATTTT	CARETIFSGNTIYF	TRBV9	TRBJ1-3	-	-
TGTGCCAGCAGTTACAGGGGAAATTCACCCCTCCACTTT	CASSYRGNSPLHF	TRBV6-5	TRBJ1-6	-	-